A selection of T cell receptor beta chains follows, all from one sample in a study of shared clonotypes between healthy human individuals. The method was immunoSEQ multiplex PCR; TCRdb's version includes in-frame clones alone and lacks a portion of them. The sample contains a few million clones, around 95% of which appear only once. Sequencing was carried out using naive CD8+ T cells from PBMCs. The receptor set was obtained from a man aged 18 to 30 in good health. Some clones in this sample may be carry-over from other donors' samples. Each CDR3 is given with its conserved first and last residue. D genes are given only for firm matches. Clone size, where shown, is once, few, many, or a class for clones that have expanded.

>12|TRBJ2-5|.|.|TRBV4-1
CASRGDQETQYF
TGCGCCAGCAGGGGGGACCAAGAGACCCAGTACTTC
>17|TRBJ2-1|.|.|TRBV7-8
CASSPPGQGRLGNEQFF
TGTGCCAGCAGCCCGCCGGGGCAGGGGAGATTGGGGAATGAGCAGTTCTTC
>16|TRBJ1-2|.|.|TRBV6-5
CASSYREESPNYGYTF
TGTGCCAGCAGTTACCGGGAGGAGTCTCCTAACTATGGCTACACCTTC
>17|TRBJ2-3|once|.|TRBV28
CASSGPQGTKLTDTQYF
TGTGCCAGCAGTGGCCCCCAGGGCACCAAACTCACAGATACGCAGTATTTT
>15|TRBJ2-1|.|.|TRBV7-6
CASSSDSSSYNEQFF
TGTGCCAGCAGCTCCGACTCGAGCTCCTACAATGAGCAGTTCTTC
>17|TRBJ2-4|.|TRBD2|TRBV28
CASSPLLASGRLDIQYF
TGTGCCAGCAGTCCCCTCCTTGCTAGCGGTAGACTGGACATTCAGTACTTC
>13|TRBJ2-7|once|.|TRBV28
CASCPGGSYEQYF
TGTGCCAGCTGCCCCGGGGGATCCTACGAGCAGTACTTC
>11|TRBJ2-5|.|.|TRBV11-2
CASSFVETQYF
TGTGCCAGCAGCTTCGTCGAGACCCAGTACTTC
>15|TRBJ2-1|.|.|TRBV7-9
CASSPPILTYNEQFF
TGTGCCAGCAGCCCCCCAATCCTAACATACAATGAGCAGTTCTTC
>14|TRBJ1-2|.|.|TRBV2
CASSEGGVGYGYTF
TGTGCCAGCAGTGAAGGTGGGGTTGGATATGGCTACACCTTC
>15|TRBJ2-7|.|.|TRBV9
CASSVGGLRSHEQYF
TGTGCCAGCAGCGTAGGTGGCCTGAGGTCCCACGAGCAGTACTTC
>17|TRBJ2-3|.|.|TRBV27
CASSLWGVGSSTDTQYF
TGTGCCAGCAGTTTATGGGGAGTGGGTTCTAGCACAGATACGCAGTATTTT
>13|TRBJ1-2|.|.|TRBV5-6
CASSSVPGRGYTF
TGTGCCAGCAGCTCGGTCCCGGGACGGGGCTACACCTTC
>12|TRBJ2-7|.|.|TRBV7-2
CASSINNYEQYF
TGTGCCAGCAGCATAAACAACTACGAGCAGTACTTC
>14|TRBJ2-7|.|.|TRBV7-9
CASSLVGQFYEQYF
TGTGCCAGCAGCTTAGTCGGGCAGTTCTACGAGCAGTACTTC
>15|TRBJ2-2|.|TRBD2|TRBV28
CASSWTSENTGELFF
TGTGCCAGCAGTTGGACTAGCGAGAACACCGGGGAGCTGTTTTTT
>14|TRBJ1-5|.|TRBD1|TRBV19
CASSIDRALKPQHF
TGTGCCAGTAGTATCGACAGGGCCTTGAAGCCCCAGCATTTT
>14|TRBJ1-6|.|.|TRBV28
CASSFPGYNSPLHF
TGTGCCAGCAGTTTTCCGGGATATAATTCACCCCTCCACTTT
>16|TRBJ2-5|.|.|TRBV5-1
CASSSYGTATQETQYF
TGCGCCAGCAGCTCTTACGGGACTGCCACCCAAGAGACCCAGTACTTC
>15|TRBJ2-7|.|TRBD1|TRBV27
CASSLRQGASHEQYF
TGTGCCAGCAGTTTACGACAGGGGGCTTCCCACGAGCAGTACTTC
>14|TRBJ2-1|.|.|TRBV9
CASSAGSSYNEQFF
TGTGCCAGCAGCGCCGGGAGCTCCTACAATGAGCAGTTCTTC
>15|TRBJ2-3|.|TRBD1|TRBV19
CASSSRTGPTDTQYF
TGTGCCAGTAGTTCCAGGACAGGGCCCACAGATACGCAGTATTTT
>12|TRBJ1-4|.|.|TRBV7-9
CASTFSPEKLFF
TGTGCCAGCACCTTTTCGCCTGAAAAACTGTTTTTT
>15|TRBJ2-5|.|TRBD2|TRBV28
CASSFLAGVPETQYF
TGTGCCAGCAGTTTTCTAGCGGGTGTCCCGGAGACCCAGTACTTC
>15|TRBJ2-3|.|TRBD2|TRBV4-2
CASSRGLAGTDTQYF
TGTGCCAGCAGCCGTGGACTAGCGGGCACAGATACGCAGTATTTT